A single sample is the source of the 31 T cell receptor beta chains below, sequenced in a study of cytomegalovirus exposure and HLA in healthy donors (dated by TCRdb to about 2017). Libraries were made using the immunoSEQ multiplex PCR assay. The multiplex PCR relied on a mix of 60 forward primers for TCR Vbeta segments and 13 reverse primers for TCR Jbeta segments. The source is immuneACCESS, and TCRdb retained only in-frame sequences with V and J called. Part of the clones is not carried over; for the studies checked, unresolved V genes explain less than half of this, and the remainder is unexplained. The sample table records 95,000 to 130,000 clones; 60% to 70% of these occur just once. Together, the top ten hold roughly 10% of the sample. The sequenced sample was PBMCs. These receptors were taken from a woman in her thirties or forties in good health and CMV-seropositive.

This clone was detected a few times. The DNA of the CDR3 is TGTGCCAGCAGTTTATCGCCGGGGTACTATGGCTACACCTTC. Its protein product is CASSLSPGYYGYTF. The chain links TRBV27 to TRBJ1-2, with D uncertain. Germline values: CDR1 MNHEY, CDR2 SMNVEV (reference sequence). V was clipped by 0 bases and J by 3 bases, with 8 bases between them. The length of the CDR3 is 14 residues.

This clone came up once. V and J are TRBV21-1 and TRBJ2-7; the table gives TRBD2 as D, unverified against the DNA. TRBV21-1 counts as a pseudogene. This CDR3 is built from 15 residues. The CDR3 reads CASSTRLADTYEQYF. The CDR3 coding sequence is TGTGCCAGCAGCACCCGACTAGCGGATACCTACGAGCAGTACTTC.

The V call is TRBV19, the J call TRBJ2-5, with TRBD2 identical over 9 bases. The last part of the DNA fits TRBJ2-7 better; the J call may be wrong. CDR3 length: 13 amino acids. The germline gives CDR1 LNHDA, CDR2 SQIVND (reference sequence). The DNA for the CDR3 is TGTGCCAGTAGCACGGGACTAGCCTCCGAGCAGTACTTC. As protein: CASSTGLASEQYF.

Notes on this clone: This specimen includes other DNA sequences encoding the same CDR3. V gene TRBV7-3 combines with J gene TRBJ2-2; 12 bases line up with TRBD2. The V gene end was trimmed by 1 base and the J gene end by 3 bases; junction bases not matched to a gene: 9. Germline assignment: CDR1 SGHTA and CDR2 FQGTGA. The CDR3 has 19 amino acids. In DNA form, the CDR3 reads TGTGCCAGCAGCTTAATTGGTACCTCTAGCGGGAGGGACACCGGGGAGCTGTTTTTT. This encodes CASSLIGTSSGRDTGELFF.

The chain carries TRBV27 and TRBJ2-7; tentatively, D is TRBD2 (7 bases). The V gene's germline CDR1 is MNHEY and CDR2 SMNVEV (reference sequence). The length of the CDR3 is 15 residues. V lost 2 bases, J lost 3 bases, and 14 bases lay in between. DNA for the CDR3: TGTGCCAGCAGTTTAAGGGGGACTACCTTCTACGAGCAGTACTTC. This codes for CASSLRGTTFYEQYF.

This chain connects TRBV5-1 to TRBJ2-5, with 14 bases aligning to TRBD2. CDR1 is SGHRS, CDR2 YFSETQ, per germline. V dropped 1 base and J dropped 2; count of bases not matched to a gene: 7. The CDR3 covers 18 residues. The CDR3 region is CASSLRPGLAGAQETQYF. In nucleotides, the CDR3 is TGCGCCAGCAGCTTGAGACCGGGACTAGCGGGGGCTCAAGAGACCCAGTACTTC.

This clone was counted only a few times. The gene calls are TRBV7-9 and TRBJ2-3, with a tentative D call TRBD1 (6 bases). Germline V CDR1 and CDR2: SEHNR, FQNEAQ (reference sequence). Trimming stripped 11 bases from V and 4 bases from J, with 16 bases between. The CDR3 is made up of 13 amino acids. The CDR3 bases are TGTGCCGGCGAAGGGGGTTATGCAGATACGCAGTATTTT. Amino acids: CAGEGGYADTQYF.

The chain joins TRBV7-3 to TRBJ2-2, with TRBD2 as a possible D gene (5 bases). The CDR3 has 13 amino acids. Trimming took 3 bases from V and 6 from J, leaving 8 bases between them. Germline V gene sequence: CDR1 SGHTA, CDR2 FQGTGA. CDR3 DNA sequence: TGTGCCAGCAGCTTCGGACTGCCCGGGGAGCTGTTTTTT. It encodes CASSFGLPGELFF.

The chain joins TRBV19 to TRBJ2-1, with D possibly being TRBD2 (6 bases). The CDR3 spans 14 residues. V dropped 5 bases and J dropped 2 bases, with 10 bases sitting between them. Germline V CDR1 and CDR2: LNHDA, SQIVND (reference sequence). The CDR3 loop reads CASSLRETYNEQFF. CDR3 nucleotide sequence: TGTGCCAGTAGTCTTCGGGAGACCTACAATGAGCAGTTCTTC.

The rearrangement links TRBV27 to TRBJ2-7, with 9 bases identical to TRBD1. CDR3 length equals 15 residues. Losses at the gene ends were 3 bases for V and 2 bases for J; bases not matched to a gene: 5. Germline CDR1 is MNHEY and CDR2 is SMNVEV (reference sequence). The CDR3 bases are TGTGCCAGCAGTTTCGGGACAGGGTACACCTACGAGCAGTACTTC. Its translation is CASSFGTGYTYEQYF.

The chain's CDR3 is CASSVNDRFGHTQYF. The DNA of the CDR3 is TGTGCCAGCAGCGTGAACGACAGGTTCGGTCATACGCAGTATTTT. The chain employs TRBV9 and TRBJ2-3; tentative D call: TRBD1 (6 bases). CDR3 length: 15 residues. With 2 bases removed from V and 7 bases from J, the gap between germline ends came to 17 bases. Germline V CDR1 and CDR2: SGDLS, YYNGEE. Supplemented by reference TRBV9 and TRBJ2-3, the full variable domain reads DSGVTQTPKHLITATGQRVTLRCSPRSGDLSVYWYQQSLDQGLQFLIQYYNGEERAKGNILERFSAQQFPDLHSELNLSSLELGDSALYFCASSVNDRFGHTQYFGPGTRLTVL.

The table lists this clone with a few counts. The rearrangement uses TRBV20-1 and TRBJ2-1, with 9 bases aligning to TRBD2. The germline gives CDR1 DFQATT, CDR2 SNEGSKA (reference sequence). The CDR3 is 11 residues long. The V and J ends lost 1 base and 15 bases, in that order; junction bases with no gene match: 4. The CDR3 sequence: CSARGGTSMFF. The DNA for the CDR3 is TGCAGTGCTAGAGGTGGGACTAGCATGTTCTTC.

This clone has a handful of counts. The chain has TRBV10-3 and TRBJ1-2; weak D call: TRBD1 (6 bases). This CDR3 is built from 17 residues. Trimming pared 3 bases from V and 6 bases from J, leaving 23 bases between. CDR1 and CDR2 from the germline V gene are ENHRY and SYGVKD. CDR3 in DNA: TGTGCCATCAGTGACCCGGACAGTCTTCCGCAAGGGAATGGCTACACCTTC. Its protein product is CAISDPDSLPQGNGYTF.

This chain joins TRBV14 and TRBJ1-1; D might be TRBD1 (5 bases). Germline CDR1 and CDR2: SGHDN and FVKESK. This CDR3 region has 13 residues. V lost 2 bases and J lost 10, with 14 bases in between. The CDR3 is CASSQSLPGGAFF. In nucleotides, the CDR3 is TGTGCCAGCAGCCAATCCCTTCCGGGGGGAGCTTTCTTT. The variable domain in full, completed from reference TRBV14 and TRBJ1-1, reads EAGVTQFPSHSVIEKGQTVTLRCDPISGHDNLYWYRRVMGKEIKFLLHFVKESKQDESGMPNNRFLAERTGGTYSTLKVQPAELEDSGVYFCASSQSLPGGAFFGQGTRLTVV.

DNA for the CDR3: TGTGCCAGCAGCTTAGATCGGGACAGCAGTCGGGAAAAACTGTTTTTT. This gives the protein CASSLDRDSSREKLFF. The V and J genes are TRBV7-6 and TRBJ1-4, with 7 bases identical to TRBD1. Germline values: CDR1 SGHVS, CDR2 FNYEAQ. V gave up 1 base and J gave up 8 bases; unmatched junction bases: 10. The CDR3 contains 16 residues.

The chain is built from TRBV18 and TRBJ2-5; perhaps TRBD2 as D (5 bases). Trimming stripped 3 bases from V and 3 bases from J, with 11 bases between. The CDR3 contains 14 residues. CDR1 KGHSH and CDR2 LQKENI come from the germline V gene. This CDR3 reads CASSPSSGEETQYF. The CDR3 bases are TGTGCCAGCTCACCGAGCAGCGGAGAAGAGACCCAGTACTTC.

The V call is TRBV4-2, the J call TRBJ1-5; TRBD1 agrees at 7 bases. The CDR3 is 15 amino acids. The germline CDR1 and CDR2 sequences are LGHNA and YNFKEQ. V shed 0 bases and J 1 base; nucleotides not matched to a gene: 0. This chain's CDR3 is CASSQEGGSNQPQHF. The CDR3 nucleotides are TGTGCCAGCAGCCAAGAAGGGGGCAGCAATCAGCCCCAGCATTTT.

The J gene is TRBJ2-5, the V gene TRBV4-2; 10 nucleotides agree with TRBD2. V trimming: 0 bases; J trimming: 2 bases; junction bases outside the gene matches: 3. From germline, CDR1 is LGHNA and CDR2 YNFKEQ. The CDR3 length is 16 residues. The CDR3 coding sequence is TGTGCCAGCAGCCAAGAAACTAGCGGGGATCAAGAGACCCAGTACTTC. Its protein product is CASSQETSGDQETQYF.

The chain couples TRBV7-2 to TRBJ2-1, with TRBD2 matching 9 bases. J lost 8 bases, V lost 6 bases, and 8 bases had no gene match. CDR1 SGHTA and CDR2 FQGNSA come from the germline V gene. CDR3 length: 14 amino acids. CDR3 sequence reads: CASSPGLAKDEQFF. The CDR3 DNA follows: TGTGCCAGCAGTCCCGGACTAGCGAAGGATGAGCAGTTCTTC. Drawing the rest from reference TRBV7-2 and TRBJ2-1, the complete variable domain is GAGVSQSPSNKVTEKGKDVELRCDPISGHTALYWYRQSLGQGLEFLIYFQGNSAPDKSGLPSDRFSAERTGGSVSTLTIQRTQQEDSAVYLCASSPGLAKDEQFFGPGTRLTVL.

In its sample, this clone was seen a few times. The rearrangement links TRBV7-2 to TRBJ1-5, with 10 nucleotides matching TRBD1. With V trimmed by 5 bases and J by 7 bases, 11 bases remained unmatched. The CDR3 consists of 16 residues. CDR1 is SGHTA and CDR2 is FQGNSA in the germline V gene. The CDR3 DNA is TGTGCCAGCAGCAAATGGAGGACAGGGGGATGGCAGCCCCAGCATTTT. Translating it yields CASSKWRTGGWQPQHF.

The chain carries TRBV6-1 and TRBJ2-1, with 13 bases matching TRBD2. Germline V lookup: CDR1 MNHNS, CDR2 SASEGT. The CDR3 has 15 amino acids. Trimming cost V 5 bases and J 6 bases; bases outside gene matches: 4. CDR3 in DNA: TGTGCCAGCAGTTGGACTAGCGGGAGAATCAATGAGCAGTTCTTC. Translated, it gives CASSWTSGRINEQFF.

This clone was seen a handful of times. The chain combines TRBV7-2 with TRBJ2-1; D is unclear. Trimming cost V 1 base and J 14 bases, with 12 bases left between them. This CDR3 has 12 residues. Germline loops: CDR1 SGHTA, CDR2 FQGNSA. CDR3 nucleotide sequence: TGTGCCAGCAGCTTAGTTGACGCGGCGGAGTTCTTC. Its protein product is CASSLVDAAEFF. The whole variable domain, remainder taken from reference TRBV7-2 and TRBJ2-1, is GAGVSQSPSNKVTEKGKDVELRCDPISGHTALYWYRQSLGQGLEFLIYFQGNSAPDKSGLPSDRFSAERTGGSVSTLTIQRTQQEDSAVYLCASSLVDAAEFFGPGTRLTVL.

The genes are TRBV7-9 and TRBJ1-1; a possible D gene is TRBD1 (6 bases). V lost 1 base and J 6 bases, leaving 15 bases between the germline ends. The CDR3 contains 15 residues. Germline V gives CDR1 SEHNR, CDR2 FQNEAQ (reference sequence). In DNA form, the CDR3 reads TGTGCCAGCAGCTTAGGGTACAGGGCGACACCTGAAGCTTTCTTT. Translating it yields CASSLGYRATPEAFF.

The rearrangement joins TRBV6-6 to TRBJ2-3; 7 bases match TRBD1. The CDR3 covers 12 residues. J was trimmed by 3 bases and V by 6 bases; bases with no gene match: 0. Germline loops: CDR1 MNHNY, CDR2 SVGAGI (reference sequence). This chain's CDR3 is CASRQGTDTQYF. The CDR3 DNA reads as TGTGCCAGCAGACAGGGGACAGATACGCAGTATTTT.

V is TRBV28 and J is TRBJ2-5, with 8 bases fitting TRBD2. This CDR3 comprises 15 residues. V gave up 7 bases and J gave up 4 bases; unmatched junction bases: 11. CDR1 and CDR2 from the germline V gene are MDHEN and SYDVKM. Written as DNA, the CDR3 is TGTGCCAGCACCCCGGGACTAGGGGCTCGAGAGACCCAGTACTTC. It specifies CASTPGLGARETQYF.

The chain couples TRBV2 to TRBJ1-2, with D unclear. This CDR3 is 14 amino acids long. V lost 1 base to trimming and J lost 1 base, with 7 bases between them. CDR1 and CDR2 from the germline V gene are SNHLY and FYNNEI. CDR3 nucleotides: TGTGCCAGCAGTGAAGGGTTAGATAACTATGGCTACACCTTC. It is translated as CASSEGLDNYGYTF.

The chain is built from TRBV7-2 and TRBJ1-4; 10 nucleotides agree with TRBD1. Germline V gene sequence: CDR1 SGHTA, CDR2 FQGNSA. V shed 5 bases, J shed 7 bases, and the junction held 7 bases outside the gene matches. The CDR3 consists of 15 residues. As DNA, the CDR3 is TGTGCCAGCAGCATTGGGACAGGGGTGTCTGAAAAACTGTTTTTT. Amino acid sequence: CASSIGTGVSEKLFF.

V is TRBV27 and J is TRBJ1-5, with unresolved D. The CDR3 is made up of 14 amino acids. Germline CDR1 is MNHEY and CDR2 is SMNVEV (reference sequence). Trimming removed 3 bases from V and 6 bases from J, with 12 bases in between. The CDR3 loop reads CASSFNGRGQPQHF. The CDR3 bases are TGTGCCAGCAGTTTCAACGGTCGAGGTCAGCCCCAGCATTTT.

This chain connects TRBV2 to TRBJ2-6; tentatively, D is TRBD1 (5 bases). The germline V gene has CDR1 SNHLY and CDR2 FYNNEI. The CDR3 has 15 residues. V was pared by 6 bases and J by 4 bases, with 13 bases between. CDR3 nucleotides: TGTGCCAGCAGATATAGGGGCGGAGGGGCCAACGTCCTGACTTTC. It encodes CASRYRGGGANVLTF. The entire variable domain, with the rest obtained from reference TRBV2 and TRBJ2-6, is as follows: EPEVTQTPSHQVTQMGQEVILRCVPISNHLYFYWYRQILGQKVEFLVSFYNNEISEKSEIFDDQFSVERPDGSNFTLKIRSTKLEDSAMYFCASRYRGGGANVLTFGAGSRLTVL.

The rearrangement uses TRBV6-5 and TRBJ2-7, with D possibly matching TRBD1 (6 bases). V lost 5 bases, J lost 2 bases, and 10 bases lay in between. CDR1 and CDR2 (germline): MNHEY, SVGAGI. The CDR3 extends over 13 amino acids. The CDR3 region has the DNA TGTGCCAGCAGTCAGGGGACCACCTACGAGCAGTACTTC. It encodes CASSQGTTYEQYF.

V and J are TRBV30 and TRBJ1-1; D not resolved. V lost 0 bases to trimming and J lost 4 bases, with 15 bases between them. This CDR3 region has 15 residues. Germline CDR1 reads GTSNPN; CDR2 reads SVGIG (reference sequence). DNA for the CDR3: TGTGCCTGGAGTGTACGAGGGCAGGAAGGCACTGAAGCTTTCTTT. Amino acid sequence: CAWSVRGQEGTEAFF.